The TCR beta chain described here comes from a study of T cells in Graves' hyperthyroidism and ophthalmopathy. General observations from the study: Separating ophthalmopathy from stable hyperthyroidism was achieved by a 13 V-J model.

In the case of this clonotype: Its antigen remains unidentified.

The investigators amplified TCR beta CDR3 regions from RNA transcripts. With the HTBI primer set, the TCR CDR3 went through a first round of RT-PCR. TCRdb re-called the multiplex PCR reads with MiXCR, one entry per CDR3 protein. The sample consists of tens of thousands of distinct CDR3 sequences, 40% to 55% of them appearing once. The CDR3 extends over 16 amino acids. Germline CDR1 is SGHTA and CDR2 is FQGNSA. The ends were cut back, 5 bases at V and 5 bases at J, with 16 bases in the middle. This chain connects TRBV7-2 to TRBJ1-6; D remains ambiguous. This clonotype originated in a woman in her 30s with Graves' hyperthyroidism. Sequencing was done on a sample of blood. The CDR3 spells CASSPWVGMNNSPLHF. The CDR3 DNA is TGTGCCAGCAGCCCATGGGTAGGAATGAATAATTCACCCCTCCACTTT.